This T cell receptor (beta chain) appears in the sequencing data of a study of blood T cell repertoires in COVID-19. For the study at large: The United States, Italy and Spain were the sources of the acute and convalescent COVID-19 samples. Sample material is recorded as cDNA or gDNA derived from T cells, B-cell-depleted T cells, or PBMCs.

CDR1 and CDR2 (germline): SGHNT, YYREEE (reference sequence). J lost 6 bases, V lost 5 bases, and 9 bases had no gene match. The CDR3 loop spans 14 amino acids. Original data processing: From reference gene primer amplification, estimates of nucleated cell counts were derived. Repertoires were generated with immunoSEQ multiplex PCR, while TCRdb's copy carries only in-frame clones and drops some. D and trimming were read from the DNA, whereas the V and J calls and clone size are those reported in that table. The table shows 150,000 to 200,000 clones, with roughly 87% occurring only once. The sequence was collected from a woman between 55 and 75 years old who had recovered from COVID-19. The genes are TRBV5-4 and TRBJ1-2; 8 bases fit TRBD1. Sequencing used peripheral blood. The CDR3, as DNA: TGTGCCAGCAGTCTGGACAGGGAGTCTCATGGCTACACCTTC. Translated, it gives CASSLDRESHGYTF.